The 2 T cell receptor beta chains presented below share a single source sample, sequenced in a study of blood T cell repertoires in COVID-19. The repertoire was sequenced with immunoSEQ multiplex PCR; TCRdb's copy has only in-frame clones and lacks some. This sample has about 350,000 clones, with approximately 87% found just once. Material for sequencing was PBMCs or T cells enriched from blood (not recorded which). The receptors derive from a woman aged 25 to 39 who had recovered from COVID-19.

This chain links TRBV7-2 with TRBJ1-2, with 7 bases lining up with TRBD1. The CDR3 loop spans 13 amino acids. From germline, CDR1 is SGHTA and CDR2 FQGNSA. With 5 bases clipped from V and 9 bases from J, the junction kept 9 bases outside the gene matches. The CDR3 loop is CASSVTGDQSYTF. The CDR3 bases are TGTGCCAGCAGCGTCACAGGGGATCAGAGCTACACCTTC.

The chain links TRBV20-1 to TRBJ1-2, with a tentative D call TRBD1 (6 bases). The CDR3 has 11 residues. The V end was cut by 6 bases, the J end by 6 bases, with 11 bases between. The germline V gene has CDR1 DFQATT and CDR2 SNEGSKA (reference sequence). The CDR3 nucleotides read TGCAGTGCGCCGTACAGGGATGGCTACACCTTC. It translates to CSAPYRDGYTF.